What follows is one T cell receptor beta chain and its context. The length of the CDR3 is 13 residues. Trimming took off 11 bases at V and 11 bases at J, with 22 bases between the two ends. The V gene's germline CDR1 is MNHEY and CDR2 SMNVEV (reference sequence). The data originate from a study of technical replicates of blood from a few donors. Libraries were prepared by immunoSEQ multiplex PCR; TCRdb keeps only in-frame clonotypes and omits some of them. Here the sample spans 9,500 to 15,000 clones, roughly 94% being singletons. The gene calls are TRBV27 and TRBJ1-5; D perhaps matches TRBD1 (5 bases). The sequence came from a human donor in good health. Input material: PBMCs. CDR3 DNA: TGTGCCCCCTCCGGGGGTCGGGATCGGGCCCAGCATTTT. This encodes CAPSGGRDRAQHF.